Listed here is a single T cell receptor beta chain. Its target antigen remains unknown. No per-base quality is available; no much larger clone lies one base away. These data originate in a study of T cells in tuberculosis (dated by TCRdb to the late 2010s). In the study overall: In the study, CD1B tetramers and high-throughput TCR immunosequencing were combined to characterize T cells specific for the mycobacterial lipid antigen glucose monomycolate (GMM). With 10 or so people per group, a South African clinical cohort compared IGRA-negative adolescents, IGRA-positive adolescents with latent tuberculosis, and adults with active tuberculosis. PBMC from patients with active tuberculosis were archived either before the start of standard anti-tuberculosis treatment or within 7 days of starting that treatment.

The CDR3 contains 15 residues, cysteine and phenylalanine counted. Left in the record is the CDR3 DNA by itself, 45 bases read in frame from the first base. The germline V gene sets CDR1 to SGHTA and CDR2 to FQGNSA. The germline V end is reduced by 4 bases and the J end by 5 bases; junction bases left unmatched: 8. General findings and caveats noted by the study authors: Clinical samples were selected based on which cryopreserved specimens were available, and the active tuberculosis cases were adults whereas the controls were adolescents. Active tuberculosis TCR-alpha repertoires showed smaller mean NN-distances to GMM-specific TCRs than IGRA-negative controls, suggesting clonal expansion of these TCRs. Using GEM motif frequencies, a classifier achieved roughly 72% accuracy, whereas a classifier built on the diverse GMM-specific repertoire got to more than 85% accuracy (AUROC around 0.9). The smaller NN-distances in active tuberculosis patients were driven in part by shorter CDR3-alpha lengths, while the difference seen for TCR-beta was not statistically significant.

What the time point label conveys for this sample: new active TB diagnosis, blood taken before or within 7 days of starting treatment. The patients with active tuberculosis were newly diagnosed, HIV-seronegative South African adults aged 18 years or older. Confirmation of active tuberculosis was based on positive sputum smear microscopy and/or a positive M. tuberculosis culture. Immunosequencing of unsorted cryopreserved PBMC covered, on average, roughly 93,000 T cells per clinical donor. The immunoSEQ multiplex PCR assay was used to generate TCR libraries, with TCR-beta and/or TCR-alpha/delta assays applied to each sample. The amplified TCR libraries were sequenced on the Illumina high-throughput platform. From the authors' description of their analysis: Clustering and dimensionality reduction relied on pairwise TCRdist distances among GMM-specific receptors from T cells that were either sorted ex vivo or expanded in vitro. Each clinical repertoire was scored by mean NN-distance, the average TCRdist to the nearest 10% of tetramer-positive reference sequences. GEM TCR motif frequency was calculated as the fraction of unique TCRs that matched known GEM sequences in V/J usage and CDR3 length. Linear discriminant analysis with leave-one-out cross-validation, implemented in scikit-learn, was used to classify active tuberculosis. TCRdb limited this immuneACCESS table to in-frame rearrangements with V and J called. A share of clones is missing; checked studies link under half to unresolved V genes, and the rest is unexplained. D and trimming come from the DNA, and the V and J calls and clone size come from that table. The sample includes tens of thousands of clones, with under 95% observed a single time. The ten largest clones represent around 6.5% of the sample.

The sequence is built from TRBV7-2 and TRBJ2-7; TRBD1 agrees with 10 junctional bases. The starting material was PBMCs, obtained at tuberculosis diagnosis. This TCR came from an adult with tuberculosis. The nucleotide sequence reads TGTGCCAGCAGCTCACGAAGGACAGGGGGAAACGAGCAGTACTTC. The resulting protein is CASSSRRTGGNEQYF.